Following are 28 T cell receptor beta chains from one sample sequenced in a study of shared clonotypes between healthy human individuals. TCRdb's table, derived via immunoSEQ multiplex PCR, lists solely in-frame clones and lacks some. The table lists a few million clones, around 94% of them singletons. Sequencing used naive CD4+ T cells sorted from blood. Subset defined: CD45RA+ positively selected. These TCRs come from a young man in good health.

CDR3 nucleotide sequence: TGCGCCAGCAGCTTGGTAACAGGGGTCAATAATTCACCCCTCCACTTT. This codes for CASSLVTGVNNSPLHF. The chain combines TRBV5-1 with TRBJ1-6; 7 bases are a match to TRBD1. CDR1 is SGHRS, CDR2 YFSETQ, per germline. This CDR3 comprises 16 residues. Losses at the gene ends were 0 bases for V and 5 bases for J; bases not matched to a gene: 5.

The chain combines TRBV10-1 with TRBJ2-2, with 8 bases that match TRBD2. Germline V gene sequence: CDR1 WNHNN, CDR2 SYGVQD (reference sequence). V lost 2 bases to trimming and J lost 7 bases; unmatched junction nucleotides: 9. The CDR3 has 16 amino acids. CDR3 sequence reads: CASSEIGGGRDGELFF. The CDR3 DNA reads TGCGCCAGCAGTGAGATTGGCGGGGGGCGGGACGGGGAGCTGTTTTTT.

This chain uses TRBV4-1 with TRBJ1-3; D unresolved. The germline gives CDR1 MGHRA, CDR2 YSYEKL. The CDR3 has 16 residues. V was cut by 1 base and J by 0 bases, with 10 bases left in between. The CDR3 DNA sequence: TGCGCCAGCAGCCAAGTCCAGGAATTCTCTGGAAACACCATATATTTT. This codes for CASSQVQEFSGNTIYF.

The rearrangement links TRBV30 to TRBJ2-7; 8 bases map to TRBD2. The CDR3 loop spans 13 amino acids. Germline CDR1 GTSNPN, CDR2 SVGIG (reference sequence). The J segment lost 3 bases and the V segment lost 4 bases, leaving 5 bases of the junction unmatched. The chain's CDR3 is CAWKRGKGYEQYF. CDR3 nucleotides: TGTGCCTGGAAGCGGGGGAAGGGCTACGAGCAGTACTTC.

The rearrangement uses TRBV19 and TRBJ1-1; tentative D call: TRBD1 (5 bases). Per germline, CDR1 LNHDA and CDR2 SQIVND (reference sequence). V was pared by 4 bases and J by 8 bases, with 14 bases between. This CDR3 contains 13 residues. For the CDR3, the DNA is TGTGCCAGTAGTACCCAGACAGCAATGGAAGCTTTCTTT. Encoded protein: CASSTQTAMEAFF.

The rearrangement joins TRBV9 to TRBJ2-3; 8 bases are shared with TRBD1. The CDR3 loop spans 14 amino acids. V gave up 3 bases and J gave up 7 bases; unmatched junction bases: 7. The germline gives CDR1 SGDLS, CDR2 YYNGEE. The CDR3 reads CASSALQGVHTQYF. CDR3 sequence (DNA): TGTGCCAGCAGCGCGCTACAGGGGGTACATACGCAGTATTTT.

This chain's CDR3 is CASSPRGLEAFF. The CDR3, as DNA: TGTGCCAGCTCACCACGAGGGCTTGAAGCTTTCTTT. The chain is built from TRBV18 and TRBJ1-1, with D uncertain. Germline CDR1 is KGHSH and CDR2 is LQKENI. Trimming stripped 1 base from V and 7 bases from J, with 7 bases between. The CDR3 covers 12 residues.

The CDR3 DNA reads as TGTGCCAGCTCACCATCCGGGGGCCTAGGGGAGACCCAGTACTTC. Translated: CASSPSGGLGETQYF. The J gene is TRBJ2-5, the V gene TRBV18, with D perhaps assigned TRBD1 or TRBD2 (6 bases each). CDR3 size: 15 residues. Trimming shortened V by 2 bases and J by 5 bases, and 15 bases separated the two germline ends. Germline lookup yields CDR1 KGHSH and CDR2 LQKENI. Variable domain in full (rest from reference TRBV18 and TRBJ2-5): NAGVMQNPRHLVRRRGQEARLRCSPMKGHSHVYWYRQLPEEGLKFMVYLQKENIIDESGMPKERFSAEFPKEGPSILRIQQVVRGDSAAYFCASSPSGGLGETQYFGPGTRLLVL.

The chain combines TRBV18 with TRBJ2-3; D may match TRBD1 or TRBD2 (5 bases each). Trimming left V 6 bases short and J 2 bases short, with 15 bases between. CDR1 is KGHSH, CDR2 LQKENI, per germline. This CDR3 is 15 amino acids long. CDR3: CASSPGTRNTDTQYF. The CDR3 coding sequence is TGTGCCAGCTCGCCCGGGACCCGGAACACAGATACGCAGTATTTT.

V usage is TRBV5-1 and J usage is TRBJ2-1, with TRBD1 matching over 10 bases. CDR1 and CDR2 (germline): SGHRS, YFSETQ. V was clipped by 4 bases and J by 2 bases; unmatched bases: 3. The length of the CDR3 is 15 residues. The CDR3 reads CASSAGQGTYNEQFF. CDR3 sequence (DNA): TGCGCCAGCAGCGCGGGACAGGGGACCTACAATGAGCAGTTCTTC.

The chain uses TRBV28 and TRBJ2-5, with TRBD1 as a possible D gene (6 bases). Germline V CDR1 and CDR2: MDHEN, SYDVKM. The CDR3 sequence is 14 residues long. The V end was cut by 5 bases, the J end by 4 bases, with 14 bases between. The CDR3 protein is CASSRGGAVETQYF. The CDR3 DNA is TGTGCCAGCAGTCGAGGGGGAGCGGTAGAGACCCAGTACTTC.

This sequence joins TRBV2 and TRBJ2-7; 7 nucleotides line up with TRBD1. CDR1 is SNHLY, CDR2 FYNNEI, per germline. CDR3 size: 14 residues. Trimming at V came to 6 bases and at J to 3 bases, leaving 8 bases not matched to a gene. The CDR3 loop is CASSQRQGNYEQYF. The CDR3 nucleotides read TGTGCCAGCAGCCAACGACAGGGAAACTACGAGCAGTACTTC.

The chain links TRBV6-6 to TRBJ2-1; D gene uncertain. The CDR3 has 16 residues. The V end was cut by 2 bases, the J end by 1 base, with 12 bases between. Per germline, CDR1 MNHNY and CDR2 SVGAGI (reference sequence). This CDR3 is CASSYPDAQSYNEQFF. CDR3 nucleotide sequence: TGTGCCAGCAGTTACCCTGACGCGCAATCCTACAATGAGCAGTTCTTC.

This chain joins TRBV6-5 and TRBJ1-1; D is possibly TRBD1 (6 bases). The length of the CDR3 is 15 residues. Germline V gene lookup returns CDR1 MNHEY and CDR2 SVGAGI. The V and J ends lost 6 bases and 0 bases respectively, with 14 bases between them. In nucleotides, the CDR3 is TGTGCCAGCAGACCCCCCAGGGGCATGAACACTGAAGCTTTCTTT. Residues: CASRPPRGMNTEAFF.

The V call is TRBV2, the J call TRBJ2-1, with D tentatively TRBD1 (5 bases). Germline CDR1 reads SNHLY; CDR2 reads FYNNEI. Trimming left V 3 bases short and J 5 bases short, with 8 bases between. The CDR3 length is 13 residues. The CDR3 loop reads CASSEGRNNEQFF. DNA for the CDR3: TGTGCCAGCAGTGAGGGGCGAAACAATGAGCAGTTCTTC.

The rearrangement joins TRBV7-8 to TRBJ1-1; no definite D call. CDR3 length: 13 residues. Germline CDR1 and CDR2: SGHVS and FQNEAQ. Trimming removed 5 bases at V and 5 bases at J, with 12 bases between. The CDR3 region has the DNA TGTGCCAGCAGCCCCAGACACGGAACTGAAGCTTTCTTT. Encoded protein: CASSPRHGTEAFF.

The V gene is TRBV5-4, the J gene TRBJ1-1; the D is unclear. With 1 base removed from V and 0 bases from J, the gap between germline ends came to 10 bases. CDR3 length: 15 amino acids. The germline V gene encodes CDR1 SGHNT and CDR2 YYREEE (reference sequence). The CDR3 reads CASSLSSTVNTEAFF. Written as DNA, the CDR3 is TGTGCCAGCAGCTTGTCCTCGACGGTGAACACTGAAGCTTTCTTT.

This chain joins TRBV5-4 and TRBJ1-1; no firm D call. Trimming took off 3 bases at V and 0 bases at J, with 3 bases between the two ends. The CDR3 is 12 amino acids. Per the germline V gene, CDR1 is SGHNT and CDR2 is YYREEE (reference sequence). The CDR3 spells CASSWMNTEAFF. CDR3 DNA: TGTGCCAGCAGCTGGATGAACACTGAAGCTTTCTTT. Complete variable domain (other parts from reference TRBV5-4 and TRBJ1-1): ETGVTQSPTHLIKTRGQQVTLRCSSQSGHNTVSWYQQALGQGPQFIFQYYREEENGRGNFPPRFSGLQFPNYSSELNVNALELDDSALYLCASSWMNTEAFFGQGTRLTVV.

J is TRBJ2-2 and V is TRBV7-7, with no clear D. In germline, CDR1 is SSHAT, CDR2 FNYEAQ (reference sequence). CDR3 length: 12 amino acids. This CDR3 is CASRRESGELFF. CDR3 DNA: TGTGCTAGTAGAAGGGAAAGCGGGGAGCTGTTTTTT.

As concerns this clone: Compared with germline, one end of the junction differs, possibly owing to a read error. The rearrangement joins TRBV7-7 to TRBJ2-1; TRBD2 matches 8 bases. Germline V gene data show CDR1 as SSHAT and CDR2 as FNYEAQ (reference sequence). The CDR3 runs to 14 residues. The DNA of the CDR3 is TGTGCTAGCAGCCTCGTCAGCGGGAGCTATGAGCAGTTCTTC. Residues: CASSLVSGSYEQFF.

CDR3 loop: CASSEGAQGYTF. DNA for the CDR3: TGTGCCAGCAGTGAGGGGGCGCAAGGCTACACCTTC. V is TRBV6-5 and J is TRBJ1-2, with TRBD1 matching 7 bases. The CDR3 runs 12 residues. V dropped 5 bases and J dropped 8; count of bases not matched to a gene: 5. The germline V gene has CDR1 MNHEY and CDR2 SVGAGI.

The chain links TRBV2 to TRBJ1-1, with D perhaps TRBD1 (6 bases). With 5 bases removed from V and 2 bases from J, the gap between germline ends came to 15 bases. This CDR3 spans 15 amino acids. Germline CDR1 SNHLY, CDR2 FYNNEI. The CDR3 reads CASSPESTGNTEAFF. CDR3 in DNA: TGTGCCAGCAGTCCAGAGTCGACAGGAAACACTGAAGCTTTCTTT.

The chain has TRBV19 and TRBJ2-3; possibly TRBD2 for D (5 bases). The germline V and J ends were trimmed by 6 bases and 1 base, with 14 bases remaining between them. The CDR3 contains 15 residues. Per germline, CDR1 LNHDA and CDR2 SQIVND (reference sequence). CDR3 nucleotides: TGTGCCAGTAGCGACTCGGACTTGGGCACAGATACGCAGTATTTT. This gives the protein CASSDSDLGTDTQYF.

In its sample, this clone was seen once. The chain uses TRBV11-2 and TRBJ2-1, with D perhaps matching TRBD2 (6 bases). Germline V gene data show CDR1 as SGHAT and CDR2 as FQNNGV. The germline V and J ends were trimmed by 5 bases and 6 bases, with 23 bases remaining between them. There are 17 residues in the CDR3. The chain's CDR3 is CASSQRIAAITLNEQFF. DNA of the CDR3: TGTGCCAGCAGCCAACGGATAGCGGCCATAACCCTCAATGAGCAGTTCTTC.

This chain's CDR3 is CSARPEGEQYF. CDR3 DNA: TGCAGTGCTAGGCCCGAGGGGGAGCAGTACTTC. This chain joins TRBV20-1 and TRBJ2-7; D is perhaps TRBD1 or TRBD2 (5 bases each). The length of the CDR3 is 11 residues. Germline V gene sequence: CDR1 DFQATT, CDR2 SNEGSKA (reference sequence). V was shortened by 3 bases and J by 7 bases, with 10 bases between the two germline ends.

Details on this clone: This sample also contains other DNA sequences that code for the same CDR3. The genes are TRBV5-1 and TRBJ2-7; 8 bases align to TRBD1. This CDR3 has 14 amino acids. Germline trimming cut 0 bases from V and 5 bases from J; bases unmatched to any gene: 4. Germline V gene sequence: CDR1 SGHRS, CDR2 YFSETQ. The CDR3: CASSLGQGIDEQYF. For the CDR3, the DNA is TGCGCCAGCAGCTTGGGACAGGGGATAGACGAGCAGTACTTC.

The chain carries TRBV5-1 and TRBJ2-5; TRBD2 matches at 7 bases. This CDR3 is built from 17 residues. J gave up 5 bases and V 5 bases, and 18 bases lay outside the gene matches. CDR1 is SGHRS, CDR2 YFSETQ, per germline. CDR3 region: CASSQARDAAGRETQYF. CDR3 DNA: TGCGCCAGCAGTCAAGCACGGGACGCAGCGGGGCGGGAGACCCAGTACTTC.

There are a few counts of this clone. The same CDR3 arises from other DNA sequences in this sample as well. The rearrangement links TRBV12-5 to TRBJ1-5; D may be TRBD1 (5 bases). Germline CDR1 and CDR2: LGHNT and FRNRAP. Deletions cut 6 bases from V and 6 bases from J, with 12 bases between. This CDR3 has 13 amino acids. CDR3 residues: CASGPTGPQPQHF. DNA of the CDR3: TGTGCTAGTGGCCCAACAGGTCCTCAGCCCCAGCATTTT.